The next 30 T cell receptor beta chains were all read from a single sample in a study of metastatic and nonmetastatic thyroid tumors. TCRdb recomputed clones from the PCR reads via MiXCR. The sample holds about 64,000 clones, under 5% seen once. Every patient underwent thyroid surgery untreated. The sequenced sample was blood. The source of these receptors is a female donor with papillary thyroid cancer or a benign thyroid nodule (not recorded which). Some clones in this sample may be carry-over from other donors' samples.

This clone was detected ten times or more. V is TRBV20-1 and J is TRBJ2-7; 9 nucleotides align to TRBD2. The trim removed 0 bases at V and 2 bases at J, leaving 11 bases unmatched. The CDR3 spans 17 residues. The germline gives CDR1 DFQATT, CDR2 SNEGSKA (reference sequence). This chain's CDR3 is CSARDQAGLAGPYEQYF. The CDR3 bases are TGCAGTGCTAGAGATCAGGCGGGGCTAGCGGGGCCCTACGAGCAGTACTTC.

There are many counts of this clone. CDR3: CASSMTLRLQAFF. The CDR3 bases are TGTGCCAGTAGTATGACGTTGAGGTTGCAAGCTTTCTTT. This rearrangement joins TRBV19 to TRBJ1-1, with D hard to call. Trimming removed 3 bases at V and 9 bases at J, with 14 bases between. Germline assignment: CDR1 LNHDA and CDR2 SQIVND (reference sequence). This CDR3 has 13 amino acids.

This clone was detected ten times or more. Given a much more abundant clone one base away, this may be a read error. The chain joins TRBV6-5 to TRBJ1-2; 7 positions agree with TRBD1. Germline assignment: CDR1 MNHEY and CDR2 SVGAGI. The CDR3 totals 14 residues. In nucleotides, the CDR3 is TGCGCCAGCAGTTACGAGACAGGGTTTATTGGCTACACCTTC. It yields the protein CASSYETGFIGYTF.

The table lists this clone with a few counts. The V and J genes are TRBV30 and TRBJ2-7; the D is unclear. The CDR3 spans 13 residues. The germline gives CDR1 GTSNPN, CDR2 SVGIG (reference sequence). V was pared by 3 bases and J by 1 base, with 10 bases between. The CDR3 region has the DNA TGTGCCTGGAGCAAGGCGGTATCCTACGAGCAGTACTTC. Residues: CAWSKAVSYEQYF.

The table lists this clone with a few counts. The chain links TRBV27 to TRBJ2-2, with 7 bases fitting TRBD1. This CDR3 has 16 amino acids. CDR1 MNHEY and CDR2 SMNVEV come from the germline V gene (reference sequence). V shed 5 bases, J shed 7 bases, and the junction held 13 bases outside the gene matches. CDR3 nucleotides: TGTGCCAGCAGTCCTATGATGACAGGGTCTTACGGGGAGCTGTTTTTT. Translation: CASSPMMTGSYGELFF.

This clone was observed at least ten times. This rearrangement joins TRBV27 to TRBJ2-7; D might be TRBD1 (7 bases). Germline loops: CDR1 MNHEY, CDR2 SMNVEV (reference sequence). The CDR3 contains 15 residues. V lost 4 bases to trimming and J lost 1 base, with 14 bases between them. The CDR3 DNA sequence: TGTGCCAGCAGTTCCAGGGGGGCCCGATCCTACGAGCAGTACTTC. It yields the protein CASSSRGARSYEQYF.

This clone has a count of ten or more. The chain employs TRBV18 and TRBJ2-5; D not certain. The germline V gene encodes CDR1 KGHSH and CDR2 LQKENI. Trimming removed 2 bases at V and 3 bases at J, with 4 bases between. The CDR3 totals 12 residues. CDR3 sequence (DNA): TGTGCCAGCTCACCAGGGGAAGAGACCCAGTACTTC. This gives the protein CASSPGEETQYF.

The rearrangement uses TRBV20-1 and TRBJ2-3; TRBD2 might be the D (5 bases). The CDR3 covers 15 residues. Germline V gene data show CDR1 as DFQATT and CDR2 as SNEGSKA (reference sequence). V lost 5 bases to trimming and J lost 0 bases, with 15 bases between them. This CDR3 is CSAPRLSASTDTQYF. As DNA, the CDR3 is TGCAGTGCTCCCCGACTATCTGCTAGCACAGATACGCAGTATTTT.

This clone has at least ten counts. V is TRBV5-1 and J is TRBJ2-2, with D perhaps matching TRBD2 (6 bases). Trimming took 3 bases from V and 5 from J, leaving 11 bases between them. Germline CDR1 SGHRS, CDR2 YFSETQ. The CDR3 extends over 14 amino acids. The CDR3 DNA sequence: TGCGCCAGCAGCTACCTGGAGGGTACCGGGGAGCTGTTTTTT. This gives the protein CASSYLEGTGELFF.

In the case of this clone: At one of its ends the junction is not consistent with the germline gene, which may arise from a read error. The rearrangement links TRBV5-1 to TRBJ2-7, with TRBD2 matching over 10 bases. In germline, CDR1 is SGHRS, CDR2 YFSETQ. The CDR3 has 15 amino acids. For the CDR3, the DNA is TGCGCCAGCAGATTGGACCCTAGCGGGAGTTACGAGCAGTACTTC. As protein: CASRLDPSGSYEQYF.

Points on this clone: This could be a read error, since a much larger clone is one nucleotide away. The rearrangement uses TRBV5-5 and TRBJ2-1; TRBD2 matches at 10 bases. Trimming cost V 4 bases and J 6 bases; bases outside gene matches: 10. From germline, CDR1 is SGHKS and CDR2 YYEKEE (reference sequence). This CDR3 comprises 16 residues. Here the CDR3 reads CASSAGLAHAINEQFF. CDR3 DNA: TGTGCCAGCAGCGCGGGACTAGCGCACGCTATCAATGAGCAGTTCTTC.

This clone was seen more than once but under ten times. The gene calls are TRBV19 and TRBJ2-4; D gene unclear. Germline lookup yields CDR1 LNHDA and CDR2 SQIVND (reference sequence). This CDR3 has 15 residues. V was cut by 5 bases and J by 0 bases, with 11 bases left in between. The CDR3 region has the DNA TGTGCCAGTAGTTCAACAGAACTAGCCAAAAACATTCAGTACTTC. Translating it yields CASSSTELAKNIQYF.

This clone was seen at least ten times. The chain carries TRBV7-3 and TRBJ2-1; unclear D gene. The V gene lost 8 bases and the J gene lost 0 bases, with 17 bases spanning the gap. CDR1 is SGHTA, CDR2 FQGTGA, per germline. The CDR3 is 16 amino acids. The CDR3 DNA sequence: TGTGCCAGCGCGACGACCGGGTCGAGCTCCTACAATGAGCAGTTCTTC. Its translation is CASATTGSSSYNEQFF. The variable domain in full, with the rest retrieved from reference TRBV7-3 and TRBJ2-1, is GAGVSQTPSNKVTEKGKYVELRCDPISGHTALYWYRQSLGQGPEFLIYFQGTGAADDSGLPNDRFFAVRPEGSVSTLKIQRTERGDSAVYLCASATTGSSSYNEQFFGPGTRLTVL.

This clone occurred a few times. A much larger clone lies a single base off, so this may be a read error. The chain carries TRBV20-1 and TRBJ2-5; no firm D call. With 7 bases removed from V and 5 bases from J, the gap between germline ends came to 11 bases. The CDR3 runs 11 residues. Germline V gene sequence: CDR1 DFQATT, CDR2 SNEGSKA (reference sequence). The CDR3 reads CSVGILETQYF. The CDR3 coding sequence is TGCAGTGTAGGGATACTGGAGACCCAGTACTTC.

In its sample, this clone was seen many times. This chain links TRBV9 with TRBJ2-1; no firm D call. V was trimmed by 4 bases and J by 0 bases, leaving 5 bases between them. This CDR3 spans 13 amino acids. The germline CDR1 and CDR2 sequences are SGDLS and YYNGEE. CDR3 bases: TGTGCCAGCAGCACGAGCTCCTACAATGAGCAGTTCTTC. Translated: CASSTSSYNEQFF. Full variable domain (outside the CDR3, taken from reference TRBV9 and TRBJ2-1): DSGVTQTPKHLITATGQRVTLRCSPRSGDLSVYWYQQSLDQGLQFLIQYYNGEERAKGNILERFSAQQFPDLHSELNLSSLELGDSALYFCASSTSSYNEQFFGPGTRLTVL.

This clone occurred many times. V gene TRBV5-8 combines with J gene TRBJ2-7; 15 nucleotides line up with TRBD2. The CDR3 is 17 amino acids. The V and J ends lost 4 bases and 0 bases, in that order; junction bases with no gene match: 5. CDR1 and CDR2 from the germline V gene are SGHTS and YDEGEE. The CDR3 spells CASSPWTSGRDSYEQYF. The CDR3 DNA sequence: TGTGCCAGCAGCCCCTGGACTAGCGGGAGGGACTCCTACGAGCAGTACTTC.

The sample holds many counts of this clone. The chain has TRBV20-1 and TRBJ2-1, with 10 bases that match TRBD2. V gave up 5 bases and J gave up 5 bases; unmatched junction bases: 9. The CDR3 totals 15 residues. Germline values: CDR1 DFQATT, CDR2 SNEGSKA (reference sequence). CDR3 coding DNA: TGCAGTGCTCCTCTAGCGGGAGTTTCCCACAATGAGCAGTTCTTC. Its protein is CSAPLAGVSHNEQFF.

The sample holds a few counts of this clone. Here the CDR3 reads CASSLGRQGGQPQHF. DNA of the CDR3: TGTGCCAGCAGCTTAGGACGACAGGGGGGTCAGCCCCAGCATTTT. This chain connects TRBV7-8 to TRBJ1-5; 9 nucleotides agree with TRBD1. This CDR3 region has 15 residues. V lost 1 base to trimming and J lost 6 bases; unmatched junction nucleotides: 4. The V gene's germline CDR1 is SGHVS and CDR2 FQNEAQ.

V is TRBV6-4 and J is TRBJ1-5; possible D gene TRBD1, 6 bases. V was pared by 7 bases and J by 6 bases, with 19 bases between. Germline V gene sequence: CDR1 MRHNA, CDR2 SNTAGT. The CDR3 loop spans 15 amino acids. The CDR3 protein is CASKNVQGSGQPQHF. The CDR3 DNA reads TGTGCCAGCAAAAACGTACAGGGTTCGGGTCAGCCCCAGCATTTT.

This clone was counted a few times. This chain uses TRBV11-1 with TRBJ2-5; 8 nucleotides align to TRBD1. Looked up from germline, CDR1 is SGHAT and CDR2 is FQDESV (reference sequence). Trimming at V came to 0 bases and at J to 6 bases, leaving 6 bases not matched to a gene. This CDR3 is 15 amino acids long. This chain's CDR3 is CASSLAWQGAKTQYF. The CDR3, as DNA: TGTGCCAGCAGCTTAGCGTGGCAGGGGGCGAAGACCCAGTACTTC.

Ten or more counts support this clone. V and J are TRBV9 and TRBJ1-1; the D gene is possibly TRBD1 (5 bases). Trimming removed 0 bases from V and 6 bases from J, with 12 bases in between. From germline, CDR1 is SGDLS and CDR2 YYNGEE. The CDR3 is made up of 14 amino acids. The CDR3 reads CASSVVTGDAEAFF. The CDR3, as DNA: TGTGCCAGCAGCGTAGTAACGGGGGATGCTGAAGCTTTCTTT.

This clone was seen only a few times. This rearrangement joins TRBV6-1 to TRBJ2-7; D unresolved. V lost 11 bases and J lost 0, with 17 bases in between. The CDR3 has 14 amino acids. Germline V gives CDR1 MNHNS, CDR2 SASEGT. The CDR3 DNA sequence: TGTGCCGTCATCCGCGGACCAAACTCCTACGAGCAGTACTTC. This encodes CAVIRGPNSYEQYF.

This clone has at least ten counts. The CDR3 coding sequence is TGTGCCAGCAGTGGAAACCGGGACGCCTCTGAGCAGTACTTC. Translation: CASSGNRDASEQYF. The gene calls are TRBV27 and TRBJ2-7, with D perhaps TRBD1 or TRBD2 (5 bases each). Trimming left V 5 bases short and J 7 bases short, with 18 bases between. This CDR3 is 14 amino acids long. Germline V lookup: CDR1 MNHEY, CDR2 SMNVEV (reference sequence).

This clone has at least ten counts. The chain joins TRBV30 to TRBJ1-1; a possible D gene is TRBD1 (5 bases). From germline, CDR1 is GTSNPN and CDR2 SVGIG (reference sequence). Trimming shortened V by 8 bases and J by 5 bases, and 18 bases separated the two germline ends. The CDR3 has 13 residues. In DNA, the CDR3 is TGTGCCCGCTCCCGGGGGGTGGGGACTGAAGCTTTCTTT. Amino acids: CARSRGVGTEAFF. Full variable domain (missing parts from reference TRBV30 and TRBJ1-1): SQTIHQWPATLVQPVGSPLSLECTVEGTSNPNLYWYRQAAGRGLQLLFYSVGIGQISSEVPQNLSASRPQDRQFILSSKKLLLSDSGFYLCARSRGVGTEAFFGQGTRLTVV.

This clone has more than one count but fewer than ten. An end of the junction differs from the germline gene, which may be a read error. The chain carries TRBV28 and TRBJ1-2; D remains unclear. Germline CDR1 is MDHEN and CDR2 is SYDVKM. The CDR3 runs to 15 residues. The CDR3 is CASSYFPGGDYCYTF. The CDR3 DNA sequence: TGTGCCAGCAGTTACTTTCCGGGTGGCGACTATTGCTACACCTTC.

This clone was seen at least ten times. The chain has TRBV7-2 and TRBJ2-1, with D possibly being TRBD2 (6 bases). The CDR3 is made up of 16 amino acids. Germline CDR1 SGHTA, CDR2 FQGNSA. V lost 4 bases to trimming and J lost 1 base, with 14 bases between them. The CDR3 DNA reads TGTGCCAGCAGCTCTAGCGCCGGGGTGTCCTACAATGAGCAGTTCTTC. Its translation is CASSSSAGVSYNEQFF.

This clone was recorded at least ten times. This chain uses TRBV4-2 with TRBJ2-7; D perhaps matches TRBD2 (5 bases). The CDR3 spans 15 residues. The V gene lost 0 bases and the J gene lost 7 bases, with 16 bases spanning the gap. CDR1 is LGHNA, CDR2 YNFKEQ, per germline. CDR3 coding DNA: TGTGCCAGCAGCCAAGATGGTGCCACGGGAAGGGAGCAGTACTTC. Translating it yields CASSQDGATGREQYF.

This clone was observed many times. V usage is TRBV19 and J usage is TRBJ2-2, with D hard to call. Trimming took 0 bases from V and 6 from J, leaving 8 bases between them. CDR1 and CDR2 from the germline V gene are LNHDA and SQIVND (reference sequence). This CDR3 comprises 14 residues. The CDR3: CASSIDRWAGELFF. CDR3 coding DNA: TGTGCCAGTAGTATAGATAGGTGGGCCGGGGAGCTGTTTTTT. The entire variable domain, with the rest obtained from reference TRBV19 and TRBJ2-2, is as follows: DGGITQSPKYLFRKEGQNVTLSCEQNLNHDAMYWYRQDPGQGLRLIYYSQIVNDFQKGDIAEGYSVSREKKESFPLTVTSAQKNPTAFYLCASSIDRWAGELFFGEGSRLTVL.

This chain uses TRBV2 with TRBJ1-2; TRBD1 might be the D (5 bases). Germline V gene lookup returns CDR1 SNHLY and CDR2 FYNNEI. This CDR3 region has 16 residues. The ends were cut back, 6 bases at V and 1 base at J, with 18 bases in the middle. DNA of the CDR3: TGTGCCAGCAGGGGGACGGCGAGAGTAAATAACTATGGCTACACCTTC. This gives the protein CASRGTARVNNYGYTF. Combining the CDR3 with reference TRBV2 and TRBJ1-2 gives the whole variable domain EPEVTQTPSHQVTQMGQEVILRCVPISNHLYFYWYRQILGQKVEFLVSFYNNEISEKSEIFDDQFSVERPDGSNFTLKIRSTKLEDSAMYFCASRGTARVNNYGYTFGSGTRLTVV.

There are many counts of this clone. J is TRBJ1-1 and V is TRBV29-1; possibly TRBD1 for D (5 bases). Per the germline V gene, CDR1 is SQVTM and CDR2 is ANQGSEA. This CDR3 has 14 amino acids. V lost 6 bases, J lost 1 base, and 15 bases lay in between. The chain's CDR3 is CSVAERTGNTEAFF. In nucleotides, the CDR3 is TGCAGCGTGGCTGAGAGAACAGGGAACACTGAAGCTTTCTTT.